A selection of T cell receptor beta chains follows, all from one sample in a study of T cell responses to AZD1222 COVID-19 vaccine. Profiling relied on immunoSEQ multiplex PCR, and the TCRdb table lists in-frame clones only, not all of them. The sample consists of fewer than 200,000 clones, approximately 90% of them appearing once. This sample comprised peripheral blood, obtained on day 0 of MenACWY control vaccination. All receptors come from an adult in good health. Each CDR3 is given with its conserved first and last residue. The D gene is left open where the match is weak. Not all rows give a size; the values are once, few, many and, for expanded clones, a class.

clone size,CDR3 length,D gene,V gene,J gene,CDR3 protein,CDR3 DNA
.,12,.,TRBV27,TRBJ1-3,CASRSSGNTIYF,TGTGCCAGCAGAAGCTCTGGAAACACCATATATTTT
.,17,.,TRBV11-2,TRBJ2-6,CASSFGFSRSGANVLTF,TGTGCCAGCAGCTTCGGATTCAGTCGCTCTGGGGCCAACGTCCTGACTTTC
.,13,.,TRBV19,TRBJ2-1,CASSRLYDNEQFF,TGTGCCAGTAGCCGCCTATATGACAATGAGCAGTTCTTC
.,14,.,TRBV5-5,TRBJ2-5,CASSFDPRRETQYF,TGTGCCAGCAGCTTTGACCCTCGCCGGGAGACCCAGTACTTC
.,15,TRBD1,TRBV11-2,TRBJ2-7,CASTRTDRGSYEQYF,TGTGCCAGCACCCGCACGGACAGGGGTTCCTACGAGCAGTACTTC
.,14,.,TRBV9,TRBJ2-7,CASSVDLSLREQYF,TGTGCCAGCAGCGTAGATCTCAGTCTCAGGGAGCAGTACTTC
.,14,.,TRBV5-4,TRBJ2-3,CASSLAGSRDTQYF,TGTGCCAGCAGCTTGGCAGGGTCAAGGGATACGCAGTATTTT
.,15,TRBD1,TRBV28,TRBJ1-5,CASRRTGEFNQPQHF,TGTGCCAGCAGACGGACAGGGGAATTCAATCAGCCCCAGCATTTT
.,13,.,TRBV19,TRBJ1-5,CASSPPGGQPQHF,TGTGCCAGTAGTCCCCCGGGCGGTCAGCCCCAGCATTTT
.,14,.,TRBV12-5,TRBJ1-1,CASGLVAGYTEAFF,TGTGCTAGTGGTTTGGTAGCAGGGTACACTGAAGCTTTCTTT
.,14,TRBD2,TRBV14,TRBJ2-2,CASSEGPGGGELFF,TGTGCCAGCAGCGAAGGACCGGGAGGGGGGGAGCTGTTTTTT
.,14,.,TRBV4-1,TRBJ2-2,CASSQVPGNGELFF,TGCGCCAGCAGCCAAGTGCCGGGCAACGGGGAGCTGTTTTTT
.,15,TRBD1,TRBV5-6,TRBJ1-1,CASSFGTGMNTEAFF,TGTGCCAGCAGCTTCGGGACAGGGATGAACACTGAAGCTTTCTTT
.,14,.,TRBV7-3,TRBJ2-5,CASSLSGYQETQYF,TGTGCCAGCAGCTTATCGGGATACCAAGAGACCCAGTACTTC
.,17,TRBD1,TRBV10-3,TRBJ1-2,CAISMDRASSSLYGYTF,TGTGCCATCAGTATGGACAGGGCATCGTCGTCTCTCTATGGCTACACCTTC
.,15,TRBD1,TRBV6-5,TRBJ2-3,CASSPHRGTADTQYF,TGTGCCAGCAGTCCTCACAGGGGAACGGCAGATACGCAGTATTTT
.,14,.,TRBV14,TRBJ2-5,CASSQPQGLGTQYF,TGTGCCAGCAGCCAACCACAGGGACTCGGGACCCAGTACTTC
.,14,TRBD2,TRBV4-1,TRBJ2-1,CASSHSSGGGEQFF,TGCGCCAGCAGCCACTCAAGCGGGGGCGGTGAGCAGTTCTTC
.,13,.,TRBV7-9,TRBJ1-3,CASGKGNPNTIYF,TGTGCCAGCGGGAAGGGCAACCCAAACACCATATATTTT
.,14,TRBD2,TRBV28,TRBJ2-1,CASSVSGRYNEQFF,TGTGCCAGCAGTGTGAGCGGGAGATACAATGAGCAGTTCTTC
.,12,.,TRBV2,TRBJ1-3,CASGAPGNTIYF,TGTGCCAGCGGAGCCCCTGGAAACACCATATATTTT
.,14,.,TRBV4-3,TRBJ2-5,CASSQGQDQETQYF,TGCGCCAGCAGCCAAGGACAGGATCAAGAGACCCAGTACTTC
.,14,.,TRBV24-1,TRBJ1-2,CATSDPRAVYGYTF,TGTGCCACCAGTGACCCTCGGGCAGTTTATGGCTACACCTTC
.,14,.,TRBV28,TRBJ2-7,CASRGAGGTYEQYF,TGTGCCAGCAGGGGGGCAGGAGGTACCTACGAGCAGTACTTC
.,15,.,TRBV21-1,TRBJ1-5,CASLSFQGSNQPQHF,TGTGCCAGCCTTTCATTTCAGGGAAGCAATCAGCCCCAGCATTTT
.,14,TRBD1,TRBV7-9,TRBJ1-6,CASSYTGGSSPLHF,TGTGCCAGCAGCTACACAGGGGGGAGTTCACCCCTCCACTTT
.,16,TRBD2,TRBV5-1,TRBJ2-2,CASSLFGTSSTGELFF,TGCGCCAGCAGCTTGTTCGGGACTAGCAGCACCGGGGAGCTGTTTTTT
.,14,.,TRBV6-5,TRBJ2-3,CASSFSRGYDTQYF,TGTGCCAGCAGTTTCTCAAGAGGGTACGATACGCAGTATTTT
.,15,.,TRBV28,TRBJ1-2,CASLYGQGRWYGYTF,TGTGCCAGCCTATATGGGCAGGGAAGATGGTATGGCTACACCTTC
.,12,.,TRBV19,TRBJ1-1,CASSMRRTEAFF,TGTGCCAGTAGTATGAGAAGGACTGAAGCTTTCTTT
.,12,.,TRBV6-5,TRBJ2-5,CASSSSQETQYF,TGTGCCAGCAGTTCTAGCCAAGAGACCCAGTACTTC
.,16,TRBD1,TRBV3-1/TRBV3-2,TRBJ2-2,CASLSLDRAMGGELFF,TGTGCCAGCTTATCTCTGGACAGGGCGATGGGGGGGGAGCTGTTTTTT
.,20,.,TRBV7-8,TRBJ2-3,CASSPYRVAGPVARSDTQYF,TGTGCCAGCAGCCCATATAGAGTGGCGGGGCCGGTAGCACGGAGCGATACGCAGTATTTT
.,15,TRBD1,TRBV2,TRBJ1-4,CASRTQGVRDEKLFF,TGTGCCAGCAGGACTCAGGGGGTCAGGGATGAAAAACTGTTTTTT
.,13,.,TRBV6-5,TRBJ2-3,CASAQRHSDTQYF,TGTGCCAGCGCCCAGAGACATTCTGATACGCAGTATTTT
.,16,.,TRBV4-3,TRBJ1-3,CASSQGGQNFGNTIYF,TGCGCCAGCAGCCAAGGGGGGCAAAACTTTGGAAACACCATATATTTT
.,14,.,TRBV6-5,TRBJ2-7,CASTPRPNSYEQYF,TGTGCCAGCACCCCGAGACCGAACTCCTACGAGCAGTACTTC
.,12,.,TRBV2,TRBJ2-5,CASSPPDAAQYF,TGTGCCAGCAGTCCCCCGGACGCCGCCCAGTACTTC
.,13,.,TRBV12-3/TRBV12-4,TRBJ1-1,CASSKELSTEAFF,TGTGCCAGCAGTAAAGAACTTTCGACTGAAGCTTTCTTT
few,15,.,TRBV6-6,TRBJ1-6,CASSIRPSLIPPLHF,TGTGCCAGCAGTATTCGTCCGTCTCTCATCCCACCCCTCCACTTT
once,13,.,TRBV30,TRBJ1-6,CAWSGRYNSPLHF,TGTGCCTGGAGTGGACGCTATAATTCACCCCTCCACTTT
.,17,.,TRBV27,TRBJ1-5,CASSPLVGVYSNQPQHF,TGTGCCAGCAGCCCCCTGGTGGGGGTGTATAGCAATCAGCCCCAGCATTTT
.,15,TRBD1,TRBV4-1,TRBJ2-7,CASSQVPGQGYEQYF,TGCGCCAGCAGCCAAGTCCCGGGACAGGGCTACGAGCAGTACTTC
.,13,.,TRBV6-6,TRBJ1-5,CASSSGSMGAQHF,TGTGCCAGCAGTTCGGGGTCAATGGGGGCCCAGCATTTT